The 5 T cell receptor beta chains presented below share a single source sample, sequenced in a study of blood T cell repertoires in COVID-19. Assay used: immunoSEQ multiplex PCR; TCRdb lists only in-frame clones, some missing. The sample carries about 94,000 clones, approximately 89% recorded once. Sequenced sample: peripheral blood. The receptors were sampled from a human donor with acute or convalescent COVID-19. The donor label of this sample is uncertain.

V usage is TRBV9 and J usage is TRBJ2-5, with 10 bases that match TRBD2. V lost 0 bases to trimming and J lost 2 bases; unmatched junction nucleotides: 1. The CDR3 runs 15 residues. The germline V gene has CDR1 SGDLS and CDR2 YYNGEE. The CDR3 bases are TGTGCCAGCAGCGTAGATAGCGGGGGGCAAGAGACCCAGTACTTC. Protein product: CASSVDSGGQETQYF.

The chain carries TRBV12-3 or TRBV12-4 and TRBJ2-3; the D is unclear. The CDR3 is 11 amino acids. The V end lost 8 bases, the J end lost 3 bases, and 6 bases lay between the germline ends. The CDR3, as DNA: TGTGCCAGCGGAGAGACAGATACGCAGTATTTT. Translation: CASGETDTQYF.

This clone was recorded a few times. The chain uses TRBV7-9 and TRBJ2-7; TRBD1 matches at 7 bases. Germline trimming cut 5 bases from V and 7 bases from J; bases unmatched to any gene: 11. Germline CDR1 reads SEHNR; CDR2 reads FQNEAQ (reference sequence). This CDR3 spans 14 amino acids. This chain's CDR3 is CASSPTGQAGEQYF. In DNA, the CDR3 is TGTGCCAGCAGCCCGACCGGACAGGCGGGTGAGCAGTACTTC.

The chain joins TRBV5-8 to TRBJ2-3, with TRBD1 matching over 7 bases. V shed 5 bases and J 5 bases; nucleotides not matched to a gene: 5. This CDR3 contains 13 residues. Germline V gene sequence: CDR1 SGHTS, CDR2 YDEGEE. The CDR3 here is CASSPTGLDTQYF. In nucleotides, the CDR3 is TGTGCCAGCAGTCCGACAGGGTTAGATACGCAGTATTTT.

The rearrangement uses TRBV6-5 and TRBJ1-1; D perhaps matches TRBD1 (6 bases). The V end was cut by 8 bases, the J end by 1 base, with 11 bases between. The CDR3 length is 13 residues. Per germline, CDR1 MNHEY and CDR2 SVGAGI. CDR3 protein: CASADRWNTEAFF. The CDR3 region has the DNA TGTGCCAGCGCCGACAGGTGGAACACTGAAGCTTTCTTT.